A single sample gave rise to the 10 T cell receptor beta chains below, sequenced in a study of T cells in Graves' hyperthyroidism and ophthalmopathy. Researchers took RNA transcripts and amplified the TCR beta CDR3 regions from them. During a first-round RT-PCR of the TCR CDR3, the HTBI primer set was used. Via MiXCR, TCRdb re-called the multiplex PCR reads, giving one row per CDR3 protein. The sample holds 250,000 to 300,000 distinct CDR3 sequences, about 14% seen once. Sequenced input: blood. The origin of the receptors is a woman aged 40-49 years with Graves' hyperthyroidism that later progressed to Graves' ophthalmopathy.

The chain couples TRBV28 to TRBJ2-3; 7 nucleotides match TRBD2. The V gene's germline CDR1 is MDHEN and CDR2 SYDVKM. The CDR3 has 15 residues. Trimming cost V 2 bases and J 5 bases; bases outside gene matches: 7. The CDR3 spells CASSLGGSQGDTQYF. The CDR3 nucleotides are TGTGCCAGCAGTTTAGGCGGGAGCCAAGGAGATACGCAGTATTTT.

This clonotype was observed at least ten times. The genes are TRBV28 and TRBJ2-5, with TRBD2 identical over 10 bases. The CDR3 sequence is 17 residues long. Per the germline V gene, CDR1 is MDHEN and CDR2 is SYDVKM. V shed 8 bases and J 5 bases; nucleotides not matched to a gene: 17. The CDR3 coding sequence is TGTGCCAGCCAGCAACCCTATCTAGCGGGAGCTTCGGAGACCCAGTACTTC. It translates to CASQQPYLAGASETQYF.

The chain joins TRBV5-1 to TRBJ2-3, with 7 bases aligning to TRBD2. The CDR3 is 15 amino acids. Germline V lookup: CDR1 SGHRS, CDR2 YFSETQ. The J segment lost 0 bases and the V segment lost 2 bases, leaving 3 bases of the junction unmatched. CDR3 sequence: CASSFSGYSTDTQYF. CDR3 in DNA: TGCGCCAGCAGCTTTAGCGGGTACAGCACAGATACGCAGTATTTT.

The CDR3 region has the DNA TGTGCCAGCAGCTTAAGGGTTCGGCAGGGGGAAGATACGCAGTATTTT. As protein: CASSLRVRQGEDTQYF. The chain couples TRBV12-3 or TRBV12-4 to TRBJ2-3, with TRBD1 matching 7 bases. With 6 bases clipped from V and 5 bases from J, the junction kept 14 bases outside the gene matches. The CDR3 is made up of 16 amino acids.

At least ten counts were recorded for this clonotype. The chain is built from TRBV28 and TRBJ2-7; D not resolved. Germline V gives CDR1 MDHEN, CDR2 SYDVKM. This CDR3 is built from 11 residues. V shed 5 bases and J shed 4 bases, with 6 bases lying between them. The CDR3 DNA sequence: TGTGCCAGCAGTACCCAATACGAGCAGTACTTC. Encoded protein: CASSTQYEQYF. The variable domain in full, with the rest retrieved from reference TRBV28 and TRBJ2-7, is DVKVTQSSRYLVKRTGEKVFLECVQDMDHENMFWYRQDPGLGLRLIYFSYDVKMKEKGDIPEGYSVSREKKERFSLILESASTNQTSMYLCASSTQYEQYFGPGTRLTVT.

On this clonotype itself: A read error may be the cause here, since a much bigger clone is one base away. The rearrangement joins TRBV5-1 to TRBJ1-3; the D is unclear. Germline lookup yields CDR1 SGHRS and CDR2 YFSETQ. The CDR3 has 14 amino acids. The CDR3 nucleotides read TGCGCCAGCAGCCGTGAAGGCTCTGGAAACGCCATATATTTT. It translates to CASSREGSGNAIYF.

This clonotype was counted ten times or more. The chain joins TRBV6-2 or TRBV6-3 to TRBJ2-1; TRBD1 might be the D (5 bases). Trimming pared 2 bases from V and 9 bases from J, leaving 14 bases between. The V gene's germline CDR1 is MNHEY and CDR2 SVGEGT. The CDR3 contains 14 residues. CDR3 sequence reads: CASSYGRQGVEQFF. The CDR3 DNA reads as TGTGCCAGCAGTTACGGCCGCCAGGGCGTTGAGCAGTTCTTC.

The J gene is TRBJ2-7, the V gene TRBV27, with 8 bases lining up with TRBD1. V shed 10 bases, J shed 2 bases, and the junction held 10 bases outside the gene matches. Germline CDR1 reads MNHEY; CDR2 reads SMNVEV (reference sequence). This CDR3 is built from 14 residues. In nucleotides, the CDR3 is TGTGCCACGATTTTCGGGACAGGACCCTACGAGCAGTACTTC. Translation gives CATIFGTGPYEQYF.

Remarks on this clonotype: A much more abundant neighbour one base away suggests this may be a read error. V gene TRBV28 combines with J gene TRBJ2-1, with 7 bases lining up with TRBD1. Germline-derived CDR1 and CDR2 are MDHEN and SYDVKM. The CDR3 length is 17 residues. The V and J ends lost 5 bases and 2 bases, in that order; junction bases with no gene match: 12. The CDR3 nucleotides are TGTGCCAGCAGTCCCCCCCCCGGGCAGGGGGCCTACAATGAGCAGTTCTTC. Its translation: CASSPPPGQGAYNEQFF.

Ten or more counts support this clonotype. V usage is TRBV3-1 and J usage is TRBJ2-5, with D unclear. The CDR3 runs 15 residues. Germline CDR1 reads LGHDT; CDR2 reads YNNKEL (reference sequence). Trimming stripped 4 bases from V and 1 base from J, with 13 bases between. Here the CDR3 DNA reads TGTGCCAGCAGCCTCTCCTCGCCCGGCCAAGAGACCCAGTACTTC. Its protein product is CASSLSSPGQETQYF.